This T cell receptor beta chain was found in a study of CD8+ T cells in alopecia areata. CDR1 is LGHNA, CDR2 YNFKEQ, per germline. J gave up 0 bases and V 5 bases, and 3 bases lay outside the gene matches. The CDR3 loop spans 14 amino acids. PBMCs provided sorted CD4+ and CD8+ T cells. Following extraction, RNA underwent reverse transcription to cDNA, which served as the sequencing template. Assay used: immunoSEQ multiplex PCR; TCRdb lists only in-frame clones, some missing. The repertoire holds 100,000 to 130,000 clones, with 59% as singletons. This sequence joins TRBV4-2 and TRBJ1-1, with 7 nucleotides matching TRBD1. Sequenced material: CD8+ T cells sorted from blood. This receptor was obtained from a human donor in good health. This CDR3 is CASSSGQVNTEAFF. The CDR3 DNA reads TGTGCCAGCAGCTCCGGACAGGTGAACACTGAAGCTTTCTTT.